A single sample gave rise to the 32 T cell receptor beta chains below, sequenced in a study of beta chain features in type 1 diabetes. Regarding the study as a whole: The study found moderately but significantly shorter TCRB CDR3s in all four CD4+ subsets of Type 1 diabetes patients.

Of the isolated RNA, all was reverse transcribed, and so the sequenced material was expressed TCRB transcripts. Repertoires were generated with immunoSEQ multiplex PCR, while TCRdb's copy carries only in-frame clones and drops some. The sample records hundreds of thousands of clones, around an eighth being singletons. These receptors have no identified antigens. Material for sequencing was naive CD4+ T cells from blood. The receptors shown here come from a man in his late teens or twenties with type 1 diabetes.

The J gene is TRBJ1-1, the V gene TRBV5-6; D ambiguous. V was trimmed by 4 bases and J by 1 base, leaving 11 bases between them. From germline, CDR1 is SGHDT and CDR2 YYEEEE. The CDR3 runs to 14 residues. This chain's CDR3 is CASSPRWTNTEAFF. In DNA, the CDR3 is TGTGCCAGCAGCCCCCGGTGGACGAACACTGAAGCTTTCTTT.

The V gene is TRBV7-2, the J gene TRBJ2-3; D uncertain. Germline lookup yields CDR1 SGHTA and CDR2 FQGNSA. The CDR3 totals 13 residues. The V end was cut by 3 bases, the J end by 2 bases, with 6 bases between. Written as DNA, the CDR3 is TGTGCCAGCAGCTTGCGGAACACAGATACGCAGTATTTT. This encodes CASSLRNTDTQYF.

This clone was picked up many times. The chain uses TRBV25-1 and TRBJ2-5; a possible D gene is TRBD2 (7 bases). CDR1 is MGHDK and CDR2 is SYGVNS in the germline V gene. The CDR3 length is 14 residues. V was pared by 3 bases and J by 5 bases, with 13 bases between. This chain's CDR3 is CASSDRGGVETQYF. The CDR3 DNA reads as TGTGCCAGCAGTGATAGGGGGGGCGTCGAGACCCAGTACTTC.

This clone was counted only a few times. The chain employs TRBV6-6 and TRBJ1-5, with D perhaps matching TRBD1 (6 bases). The CDR3 totals 14 residues. From germline, CDR1 is MNHNY and CDR2 SVGAGI (reference sequence). The V end lost 2 bases, the J end lost 4 bases, and 9 bases lay between the germline ends. DNA for the CDR3: TGTGCCAGCAGTTACCCCGGACAGAATCAGCCCCAGCATTTT. Its translation: CASSYPGQNQPQHF.

The genes are TRBV5-1 and TRBJ1-6; 8 positions match TRBD1. Unmatched junction bases numbered 11, after V lost 2 bases and J lost 10 bases. The CDR3 covers 16 residues. Germline CDR1 and CDR2: SGHRS and YFSETQ. The CDR3 loop is CASSLNPQGAQSPLHF. CDR3 in DNA: TGCGCCAGCAGCTTAAACCCTCAGGGGGCGCAGTCACCCCTCCACTTT.

The V and J genes are TRBV11-1 and TRBJ2-1, with TRBD2 matching 7 bases. The CDR3 sequence is 11 residues long. The V and J ends lost 2 bases and 15 bases, in that order; junction bases with no gene match: 4. CDR1 is SGHAT, CDR2 FQDESV, per germline (reference sequence). In DNA, the CDR3 is TGTGCCAGCAGCTTATCCGCGGGGGTGTTCTTC. The encoded protein is CASSLSAGVFF.

The chain combines TRBV15 with TRBJ2-5; D is perhaps TRBD1 or TRBD2 (5 bases each). V was trimmed by 1 base and J by 3 bases, leaving 15 bases between them. Germline V gives CDR1 LNHNV, CDR2 YYDKDF (reference sequence). This CDR3 region has 16 residues. The CDR3 sequence is CATSRVLGVGEETQYF. The CDR3 coding sequence is TGTGCCACCAGCAGAGTCTTGGGGGTAGGAGAAGAGACCCAGTACTTC. The full variable domain, with the rest looked up from reference TRBV15 and TRBJ2-5, is DAMVIQNPRYQVTQFGKPVTLSCSQTLNHNVMYWYQQKSSQAPKLLFHYYDKDFNNEADTPDNFQSRRPNTSFCFLDIRSPGLGDTAMYLCATSRVLGVGEETQYFGPGTRLLVL.

On this clone: This sample also contains other DNA sequences that code for the same CDR3. The chain couples TRBV6-5 to TRBJ2-1; D is uncertain. The CDR3 length is 12 residues. Germline assignment: CDR1 MNHEY and CDR2 SVGAGI. V lost 6 bases, J lost 4 bases, and 7 bases lay in between. CDR3 sequence (DNA): TGTGCCAGCAGCTCGAGATACAATGAGCAGTTCTTC. Translation gives CASSSRYNEQFF.

This clone was counted between two and nine times. V gene TRBV11-2 combines with J gene TRBJ2-7; a weak D match, TRBD1 (5 bases). Per germline, CDR1 SGHAT and CDR2 FQNNGV. Trimming shortened V by 5 bases and J by 0 bases, and 11 bases separated the two germline ends. This CDR3 spans 14 amino acids. The CDR3 protein is CASSPRQNSYEQYF. The CDR3 nucleotides read TGTGCCAGCAGCCCCCGACAGAACTCCTACGAGCAGTACTTC.

In its sample, this clone was seen a few times. This chain connects TRBV28 to TRBJ1-1, with D possibly matching TRBD1 (5 bases). Germline V gene sequence: CDR1 MDHEN, CDR2 SYDVKM. The CDR3 has 12 residues. V shed 8 bases and J shed 11 bases, with 18 bases lying between them. The CDR3 is CASSQAGRWAFF. The CDR3 nucleotides read TGTGCCAGCTCCCAAGCGGGACGGTGGGCTTTCTTT.

This rearrangement joins TRBV19 to TRBJ1-1, with D perhaps matching TRBD1 (6 bases). The length of the CDR3 is 15 residues. The V and J ends lost 5 bases and 4 bases respectively, with 17 bases between them. Germline lookup yields CDR1 LNHDA and CDR2 SQIVND (reference sequence). DNA for the CDR3: TGTGCCAGTAGTCCGCCCACAGGGTTGAGCACTGAAGCTTTCTTT. It specifies CASSPPTGLSTEAFF.

This clone showed up just a few times. The V call is TRBV9, the J call TRBJ1-6; 9 bases line up with TRBD1. Germline V lookup: CDR1 SGDLS, CDR2 YYNGEE. V shed 4 bases and J 10 bases; nucleotides not matched to a gene: 12. The length of the CDR3 is 16 residues. The CDR3 nucleotides read TGTGCCAGCAGCACTTTCCCGGGACAGGGAGACTCACCCCTCCACTTT. Translation: CASSTFPGQGDSPLHF. The variable domain in full, completed from reference TRBV9 and TRBJ1-6, reads DSGVTQTPKHLITATGQRVTLRCSPRSGDLSVYWYQQSLDQGLQFLIQYYNGEERAKGNILERFSAQQFPDLHSELNLSSLELGDSALYFCASSTFPGQGDSPLHFGNGTRLTVT.

This clone was picked up a small number of times. The V and J genes are TRBV11-1 and TRBJ1-2; a possible D gene is TRBD1 (5 bases). Germline V CDR1 and CDR2: SGHAT, FQDESV (reference sequence). The CDR3 has 15 amino acids. Trimming removed 2 bases at V and 3 bases at J, with 13 bases between. CDR3 sequence: CASSLRGDPYYGYTF. For the CDR3, the DNA is TGTGCCAGCAGCTTAAGGGGTGACCCATACTATGGCTACACCTTC.

The V and J genes are TRBV19 and TRBJ1-1; no reliable D call. Germline assignment: CDR1 LNHDA and CDR2 SQIVND (reference sequence). The CDR3 length is 11 residues. V gave up 4 bases and J gave up 8 bases, with 8 bases separating them. The CDR3 DNA follows: TGTGCCAGTAGTACGTTGGGGGAAGCTTTCTTT. Translating it yields CASSTLGEAFF.

J is TRBJ1-2 and V is TRBV10-3, with a possible D match to TRBD1 (5 bases). In germline, CDR1 is ENHRY, CDR2 SYGVKD. V lost 4 bases, J lost 4 bases, and 10 bases lay in between. The CDR3 has 13 amino acids. This chain's CDR3 is CAISGGGPYGYTF. The CDR3 DNA is TGTGCCATCAGTGGGGGCGGCCCCTATGGCTACACCTTC.

The V and J genes are TRBV19 and TRBJ2-3; 8 bases are a match to TRBD2. The V segment lost 7 bases and the J segment 1 base; nucleotides outside the gene matches: 1. Germline V CDR1 and CDR2: LNHDA, SQIVND (reference sequence). CDR3 length: 13 residues. The CDR3 here is CASMTSGTDTQYF. CDR3 coding DNA: TGTGCCAGTATGACTAGCGGCACAGATACGCAGTATTTT.

The chain combines TRBV4-1 with TRBJ1-4; maybe TRBD1 (6 bases). V was clipped by 3 bases and J by 5 bases, with 13 bases between them. The germline V gene encodes CDR1 MGHRA and CDR2 YSYEKL. The CDR3 extends over 15 amino acids. CDR3 protein: CASSHITGTNEKLFF. For the CDR3, the DNA is TGCGCCAGCAGCCACATTACCGGGACAAATGAAAAACTGTTTTTT.

The chain employs TRBV9 and TRBJ2-1; 11 nucleotides align to TRBD1. V lost 3 bases to trimming and J lost 0 bases; unmatched junction nucleotides: 11. The germline gives CDR1 SGDLS, CDR2 YYNGEE. The CDR3 loop spans 19 amino acids. Here the CDR3 DNA reads TGTGCCAGCAGCGCCGGGACAGGGGGAACGACGAGCTCCTACAATGAGCAGTTCTTC. Translating it yields CASSAGTGGTTSSYNEQFF.

The CDR3 protein is CASSPLSVGMETQYF. CDR3 in DNA: TGTGCCAGCAGCCCACTATCCGTCGGGATGGAGACCCAGTACTTC. The V call is TRBV7-8, the J call TRBJ2-5; a weak D match, TRBD2 (5 bases). CDR3 length: 15 amino acids. The germline V gene has CDR1 SGHVS and CDR2 FQNEAQ. V dropped 5 bases and J dropped 5 bases, with 18 bases sitting between them.

This clone was counted between two and nine times. The rearrangement joins TRBV29-1 to TRBJ1-5, with 8 nucleotides matching TRBD1. Germline trimming cut 4 bases from V and 2 bases from J; bases unmatched to any gene: 7. The CDR3 is made up of 15 amino acids. Per germline, CDR1 SQVTM and CDR2 ANQGSEA. The CDR3 nucleotides read TGCAGCGTTGCGAGGACAGGGAAAGGCAATCAGCCCCAGCATTTT. The encoded protein is CSVARTGKGNQPQHF.

V and J are TRBV5-1 and TRBJ1-2, with D possibly TRBD1 on 5 matching bases. V was clipped by 0 bases and J by 4 bases, with 13 bases between them. Germline CDR1 and CDR2: SGHRS and YFSETQ. The CDR3 consists of 15 residues. The CDR3: CASSLEGRDPYGYTF. The CDR3 region has the DNA TGCGCCAGCAGCTTGGAAGGCAGGGACCCCTATGGCTACACCTTC.

This clone has more than one count but fewer than ten. The genes are TRBV29-1 and TRBJ2-3, with D perhaps matching TRBD1 (6 bases). Trimming stripped 4 bases from V and 6 bases from J, with 17 bases between. Germline values: CDR1 SQVTM, CDR2 ANQGSEA. This CDR3 contains 14 residues. The CDR3 loop is CSVVIDRPSDTQYF. The CDR3 DNA follows: TGCAGCGTTGTTATCGACAGGCCCTCGGATACGCAGTATTTT.

This sequence joins TRBV4-1 and TRBJ1-2, with a possible D match to TRBD1 (6 bases). Germline values: CDR1 MGHRA, CDR2 YSYEKL. V was pared by 4 bases and J by 3 bases, with 18 bases between. CDR3 length: 16 residues. The CDR3 DNA reads TGCGCCAGCAGCCCCGGTGGCCCCCAGGGGCACTATGGCTACACCTTC. Its translation: CASSPGGPQGHYGYTF.

This clone has only a few counts. V gene TRBV19 combines with J gene TRBJ1-1, with D perhaps matching TRBD1 (5 bases). Germline values: CDR1 LNHDA, CDR2 SQIVND (reference sequence). Trimming cost V 3 bases and J 4 bases, with 9 bases left between them. The CDR3 covers 13 residues. CDR3 residues: CASSMAGSTEAFF. The CDR3 DNA follows: TGTGCCAGTAGTATGGCAGGGTCCACTGAAGCTTTCTTT.

The chain links TRBV11-2 to TRBJ1-6; D gene unclear. Deletions cut 2 bases from V and 10 bases from J, with 9 bases between. Germline V gene sequence: CDR1 SGHAT, CDR2 FQNNGV. The CDR3 runs to 13 residues. CDR3: CASSLSVRSPLHF. In DNA, the CDR3 is TGTGCCAGCAGCTTAAGCGTGAGATCACCCCTCCACTTT.

This clone was observed at least ten times. Other nucleotide sequences in the sample specify the same CDR3. This chain uses TRBV30 with TRBJ1-1, with D hard to call. This CDR3 is 13 amino acids long. The V end was cut by 3 bases, the J end by 0 bases, with 8 bases between. Germline V gene data show CDR1 as GTSNPN and CDR2 as SVGIG (reference sequence). The CDR3 here is CAWSPQMNTEAFF. The CDR3, as DNA: TGTGCCTGGAGCCCACAGATGAACACTGAAGCTTTCTTT.

This clone was counted only a few times. Different DNA sequences within this sample yield the same CDR3. V usage is TRBV7-2 and J usage is TRBJ1-3; D not resolved. The CDR3 loop spans 14 amino acids. Per germline, CDR1 SGHTA and CDR2 FQGNSA. Trimming took off 5 bases at V and 0 bases at J, with 8 bases between the two ends. The CDR3 DNA reads TGTGCCAGCAGCCCCTGGAGCTCTGGAAACACCATATATTTT. Translated, it gives CASSPWSSGNTIYF.

The V call is TRBV29-1, the J call TRBJ1-5; maybe TRBD1 (5 bases). V dropped 2 bases and J dropped 5 bases, with 16 bases sitting between them. Looked up from germline, CDR1 is SQVTM and CDR2 is ANQGSEA. The CDR3 covers 15 residues. CDR3 nucleotides: TGCAGCGTTGAATGGGCAGGAGGAGGGGATCAGCCCCAGCATTTT. Its protein product is CSVEWAGGGDQPQHF.

This clone was seen a handful of times. The chain is built from TRBV5-4 and TRBJ1-4; unclear D gene. The germline CDR1 and CDR2 sequences are SGHNT and YYREEE (reference sequence). The ends were cut back, 1 base at V and 4 bases at J, with 5 bases in the middle. This CDR3 is built from 13 residues. The CDR3 DNA is TGTGCCAGCAGCTTGCCTGGTAATGAAAAACTGTTTTTT. Translation: CASSLPGNEKLFF.

The CDR3 here is CASSLGGPLSYNEQFF. The CDR3 region has the DNA TGTGCCAGCAGCTTAGGAGGTCCACTCTCCTACAATGAGCAGTTCTTC. The rearrangement joins TRBV11-3 to TRBJ2-1, with D hard to call. This CDR3 has 16 residues. Germline V gene sequence: CDR1 SGHNT, CDR2 YENEEA. The V end lost 1 base, the J end lost 0 bases, and 10 bases lay between the germline ends.

The genes are TRBV4-1 and TRBJ2-6, with a weak D call TRBD2 (6 bases). The CDR3 sequence is 18 residues long. Germline V gives CDR1 MGHRA, CDR2 YSYEKL. Trimming removed 2 bases at V and 2 bases at J, with 16 bases between. The CDR3 sequence: CASSQPNSRGAGANVLTF. The CDR3, as DNA: TGCGCCAGCAGCCAACCGAACTCGCGGGGCGCTGGGGCCAACGTCCTGACTTTC.

J is TRBJ2-3 and V is TRBV5-6, with a weak D call TRBD1 (5 bases). Trimming left V 2 bases short and J 0 bases short, with 13 bases between. The CDR3 runs to 16 residues. Germline assignment: CDR1 SGHDT and CDR2 YYEEEE. CDR3 sequence reads: CASSFRQISSTDTQYF. The CDR3 DNA is TGTGCCAGCAGCTTTAGACAGATCTCTAGCACAGATACGCAGTATTTT. Drawing the rest from reference TRBV5-6 and TRBJ2-3, the complete variable domain is DAGVTQSPTHLIKTRGQQVTLRCSPKSGHDTVSWYQQALGQGPQFIFQYYEEEERQRGNFPDRFSGHQFPNYSSELNVNALLLGDSALYLCASSFRQISSTDTQYFGPGTRLTVL.